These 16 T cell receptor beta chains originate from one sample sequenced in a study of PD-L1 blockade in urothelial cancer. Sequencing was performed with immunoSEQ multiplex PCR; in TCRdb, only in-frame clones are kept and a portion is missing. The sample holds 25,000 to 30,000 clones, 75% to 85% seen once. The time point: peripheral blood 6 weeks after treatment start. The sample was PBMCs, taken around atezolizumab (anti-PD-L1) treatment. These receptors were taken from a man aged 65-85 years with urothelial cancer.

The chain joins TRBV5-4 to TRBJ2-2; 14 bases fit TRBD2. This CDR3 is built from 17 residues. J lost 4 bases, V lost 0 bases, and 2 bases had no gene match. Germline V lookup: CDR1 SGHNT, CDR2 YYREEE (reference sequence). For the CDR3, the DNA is TGTGCCAGCAGCTTGGCGACTAGCGGGAGGGCCACCGGGGAGCTGTTTTTT. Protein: CASSLATSGRATGELFF.

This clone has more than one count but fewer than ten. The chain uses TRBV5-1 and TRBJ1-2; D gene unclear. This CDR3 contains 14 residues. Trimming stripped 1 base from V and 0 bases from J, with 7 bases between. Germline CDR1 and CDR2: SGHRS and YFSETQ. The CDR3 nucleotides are TGCGCCAGCAGCTTGAGGAGCCCTAACTATGGCTACACCTTC. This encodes CASSLRSPNYGYTF. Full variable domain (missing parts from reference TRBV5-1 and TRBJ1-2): KAGVTQTPRYLIKTRGQQVTLSCSPISGHRSVSWYQQTPGQGLQFLFEYFSETQRNKGNFPGRFSGRQFSNSRSEMNVSTLELGDSALYLCASSLRSPNYGYTFGSGTRLTVV.

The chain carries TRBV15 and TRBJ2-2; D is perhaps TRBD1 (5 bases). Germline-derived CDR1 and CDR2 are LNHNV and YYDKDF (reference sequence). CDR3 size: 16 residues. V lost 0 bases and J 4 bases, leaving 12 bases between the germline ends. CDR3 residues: CATSRDMGRSTGELFF. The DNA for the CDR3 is TGTGCCACCAGCAGAGATATGGGGCGCAGCACCGGGGAGCTGTTTTTT. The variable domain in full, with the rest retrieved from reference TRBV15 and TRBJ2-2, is DAMVIQNPRYQVTQFGKPVTLSCSQTLNHNVMYWYQQKSSQAPKLLFHYYDKDFNNEADTPDNFQSRRPNTSFCFLDIRSPGLGDTAMYLCATSRDMGRSTGELFFGEGSRLTVL.

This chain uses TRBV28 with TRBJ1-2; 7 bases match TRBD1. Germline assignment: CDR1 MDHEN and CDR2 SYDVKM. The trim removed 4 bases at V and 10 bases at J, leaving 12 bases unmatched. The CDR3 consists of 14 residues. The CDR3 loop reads CASSSRTGQFDYTF. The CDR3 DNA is TGTGCCAGCAGTTCCCGGACAGGCCAGTTTGACTACACCTTC.

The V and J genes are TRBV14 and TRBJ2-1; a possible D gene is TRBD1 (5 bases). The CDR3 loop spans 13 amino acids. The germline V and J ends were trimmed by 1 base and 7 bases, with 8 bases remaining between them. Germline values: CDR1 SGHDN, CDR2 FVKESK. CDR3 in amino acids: CASSQVRGNEQFF. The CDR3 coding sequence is TGTGCCAGCAGCCAAGTTAGGGGTAATGAGCAGTTCTTC.

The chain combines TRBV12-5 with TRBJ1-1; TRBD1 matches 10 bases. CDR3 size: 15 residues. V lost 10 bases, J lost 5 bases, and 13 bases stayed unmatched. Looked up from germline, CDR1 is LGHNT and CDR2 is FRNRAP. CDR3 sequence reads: CATRPGQGWNTEAFF. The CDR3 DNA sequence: TGTGCTACCCGTCCGGGACAGGGGTGGAATACTGAAGCTTTCTTT.

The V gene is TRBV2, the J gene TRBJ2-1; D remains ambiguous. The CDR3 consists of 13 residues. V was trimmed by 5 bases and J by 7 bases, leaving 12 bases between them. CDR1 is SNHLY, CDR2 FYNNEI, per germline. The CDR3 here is CASSPDIPNEQFF. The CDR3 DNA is TGTGCCAGCAGTCCCGACATCCCGAATGAGCAGTTCTTC.

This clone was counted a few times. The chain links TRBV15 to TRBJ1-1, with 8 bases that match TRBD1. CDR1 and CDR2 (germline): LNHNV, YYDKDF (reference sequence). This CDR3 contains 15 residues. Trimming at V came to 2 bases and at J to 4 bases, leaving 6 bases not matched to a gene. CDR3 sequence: CATSRRRTGPTEAFF. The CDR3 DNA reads TGTGCCACCAGCAGACGCCGGACAGGGCCCACTGAAGCTTTCTTT.

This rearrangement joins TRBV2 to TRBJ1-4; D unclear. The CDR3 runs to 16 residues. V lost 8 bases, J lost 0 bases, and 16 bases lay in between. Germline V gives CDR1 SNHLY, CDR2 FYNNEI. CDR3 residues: CASRIGIRTTNEKLFF. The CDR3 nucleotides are TGTGCCAGCCGCATCGGGATAAGGACAACTAATGAAAAACTGTTTTTT. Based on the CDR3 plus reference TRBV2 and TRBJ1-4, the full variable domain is EPEVTQTPSHQVTQMGQEVILRCVPISNHLYFYWYRQILGQKVEFLVSFYNNEISEKSEIFDDQFSVERPDGSNFTLKIRSTKLEDSAMYFCASRIGIRTTNEKLFFGSGTQLSVL.

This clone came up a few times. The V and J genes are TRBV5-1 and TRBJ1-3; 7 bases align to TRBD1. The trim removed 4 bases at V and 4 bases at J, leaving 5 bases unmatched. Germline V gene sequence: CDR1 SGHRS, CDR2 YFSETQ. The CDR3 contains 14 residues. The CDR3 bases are TGCGCCAGCAGCCTGACAGGGAGAGGAAACACCATATATTTT. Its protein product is CASSLTGRGNTIYF.

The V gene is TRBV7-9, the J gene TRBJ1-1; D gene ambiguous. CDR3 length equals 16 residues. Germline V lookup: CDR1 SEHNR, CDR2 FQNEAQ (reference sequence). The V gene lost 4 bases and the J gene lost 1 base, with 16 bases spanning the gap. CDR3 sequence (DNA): TGTGCCAGCAGCTCCTGGGGTCGGGGTAAGAACACTGAAGCTTTCTTT. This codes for CASSSWGRGKNTEAFF.

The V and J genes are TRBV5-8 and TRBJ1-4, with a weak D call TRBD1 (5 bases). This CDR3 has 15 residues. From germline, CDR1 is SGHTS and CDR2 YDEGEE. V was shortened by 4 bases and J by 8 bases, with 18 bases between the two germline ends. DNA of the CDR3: TGTGCCAGCAGCCGCTCTGGGGCAGGGTCCGAAAAACTGTTTTTT. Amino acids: CASSRSGAGSEKLFF.

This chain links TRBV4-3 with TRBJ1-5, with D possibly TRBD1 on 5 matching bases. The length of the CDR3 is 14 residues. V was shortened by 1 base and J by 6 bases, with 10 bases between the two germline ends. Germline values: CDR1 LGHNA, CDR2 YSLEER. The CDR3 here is CASSQGGRGQPQHF. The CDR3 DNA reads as TGCGCCAGCAGCCAAGGGGGGAGGGGTCAGCCCCAGCATTTT.

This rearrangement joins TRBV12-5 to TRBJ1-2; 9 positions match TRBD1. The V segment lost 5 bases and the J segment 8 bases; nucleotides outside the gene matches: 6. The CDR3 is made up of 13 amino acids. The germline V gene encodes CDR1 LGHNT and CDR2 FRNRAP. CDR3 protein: CASGPRTGVGYTF. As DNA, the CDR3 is TGTGCTAGTGGTCCCCGGACAGGGGTAGGCTACACCTTC. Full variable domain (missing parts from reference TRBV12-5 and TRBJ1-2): DARVTQTPRHKVTEMGQEVTMRCQPILGHNTVFWYRQTMMQGLELLAYFRNRAPLDDSGMPKDRFSAEMPDATLATLKIQPSEPRDSAVYFCASGPRTGVGYTFGSGTRLTVV.

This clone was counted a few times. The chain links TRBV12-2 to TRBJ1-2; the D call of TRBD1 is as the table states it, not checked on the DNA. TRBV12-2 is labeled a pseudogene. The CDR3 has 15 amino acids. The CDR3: CASRLVGRIRYGYTF. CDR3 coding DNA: TGTGCAAGTCGCTTAGTCGGCAGGATTCGCTATGGCTACACCTTC.

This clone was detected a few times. CDR3 residues: CASSLPGGTNYGYTF. The DNA for the CDR3 is TGTGCCAGCAGCCTCCCAGGAGGGACCAACTATGGCTACACCTTC. V and J are TRBV5-5 and TRBJ1-2, with D tentatively TRBD1 (5 bases). This CDR3 contains 15 residues. The germline CDR1 and CDR2 sequences are SGHKS and YYEKEE (reference sequence). Trimming stripped 4 bases from V and 2 bases from J, with 15 bases between.